The 6 T cell receptor beta chains below come from one sample, sequenced in a study of OX40 agonist ivuxolimab in advanced cancers. TCRdb's table, derived via immunoSEQ multiplex PCR, lists solely in-frame clones and lacks some. The table records fewer than 85,000 clones, about four fifths of them present only once. This specimen consisted of CD4+ or CD8+ T cells sorted from blood, obtained in a trial of the OX40 agonist ivuxolimab. These TCRs come from an adult with an advanced solid tumor such as melanoma, head and neck, liver or kidney cancer.

The chain carries TRBV28 and TRBJ2-7; D not resolved. There are 11 residues in the CDR3. V lost 7 bases and J lost 1, with 5 bases in between. Germline loops: CDR1 MDHEN, CDR2 SYDVKM. CDR3 loop: CASTTSYEQYF. CDR3 sequence (DNA): TGTGCCAGCACCACTTCCTACGAGCAGTACTTC.

This chain links TRBV11-2 with TRBJ1-6; 7 bases align to TRBD1. CDR1 and CDR2 from the germline V gene are SGHAT and FQNNGV. V trimming: 5 bases; J trimming: 9 bases; junction bases outside the gene matches: 4. The CDR3 is 13 residues long. The CDR3 sequence: CASSENRGSPLHF. For the CDR3, the DNA is TGTGCCAGCAGCGAAAACAGGGGTTCACCCCTCCACTTT.

This clone came up once. The chain uses TRBV11-1 and TRBJ2-3; D unclear. The germline CDR1 and CDR2 sequences are SGHAT and FQDESV (reference sequence). V was pared by 5 bases and J by 0 bases, with 15 bases between. The CDR3 totals 16 residues. The CDR3 region is CASSPLQRTSTDTQYF. The CDR3 DNA follows: TGTGCCAGCAGCCCACTACAGCGAACTAGCACAGATACGCAGTATTTT.

The chain combines TRBV7-2 with TRBJ2-7; perhaps TRBD1 as D (5 bases). V was pared by 1 base and J by 6 bases, with 13 bases between. Germline V gives CDR1 SGHTA, CDR2 FQGNSA. The CDR3 spans 14 residues. The CDR3 sequence is CASSLGRGPSEQYF. CDR3 in DNA: TGTGCCAGCAGCTTAGGTAGGGGTCCCTCCGAGCAGTACTTC.

CDR3 loop: CASSLRGTLSYEQYF. In DNA form, the CDR3 reads TGTGCCAGCAGCCTGAGGGGGACTCTCTCCTACGAGCAGTACTTC. The chain joins TRBV21-1 to TRBJ2-7. TRBV21-1 corresponds to a pseudogene. CDR3 length equals 15 residues.

V gene TRBV6-5 combines with J gene TRBJ1-3, with a possible D match to TRBD1 (5 bases). CDR3 size: 15 residues. Trimming took 7 bases from V and 2 from J, leaving 15 bases between them. In germline, CDR1 is MNHEY, CDR2 SVGAGI. The CDR3 region has the DNA TGTGCCAGCATTCCCCCCGGGGGGACTGGAAACACCATATATTTT. This translates into CASIPPGGTGNTIYF.